The next 21 T cell receptor beta chains were all read from a single sample in a study of T cell changes during pregnancy in multiple sclerosis. Assay used: immunoSEQ multiplex PCR; TCRdb lists only in-frame clones, some missing. The table lists over 50,000 clones, roughly 90% of them singletons, with under 2.5% in the top ten. This sample comprised peripheral blood, obtained in the first trimester of pregnancy. These receptors originate from a female donor with multiple sclerosis, enrolled in a pregnancy study.

The chain combines TRBV7-9 with TRBJ2-5; 9 nucleotides line up with TRBD2. J gave up 5 bases and V 0 bases, and 7 bases lay outside the gene matches. Germline V gives CDR1 SEHNR, CDR2 FQNEAQ (reference sequence). This CDR3 spans 16 amino acids. Here the CDR3 reads CASSLALAGVFETQYF. CDR3 in DNA: TGTGCCAGCAGCTTAGCCTTAGCGGGAGTATTTGAGACCCAGTACTTC.

This clone came up a few times. The chain has TRBV9 and TRBJ1-2; D not resolved. The germline V gene encodes CDR1 SGDLS and CDR2 YYNGEE. The CDR3 has 14 amino acids. The ends were cut back, 2 bases at V and 4 bases at J, with 12 bases in the middle. The CDR3 spells CASSVSSLPYGYTF. The CDR3 DNA reads as TGTGCCAGCAGCGTGTCGTCTCTACCCTATGGCTACACCTTC.

The chain recombines TRBV19 with TRBJ1-2; maybe TRBD1 (6 bases). V lost 0 bases, J lost 4 bases, and 15 bases lay in between. CDR3 length: 16 amino acids. Germline V CDR1 and CDR2: LNHDA, SQIVND (reference sequence). The CDR3 DNA reads as TGTGCCAGTAGTATAGACCTTATACAGGGACCCTATGGCTACACCTTC. Protein product: CASSIDLIQGPYGYTF.

CDR3 nucleotides: TGTGCCAGCAGAAGACTAGCGGGAGTATGGGATGAGCAGTTCTTC. Translated: CASRRLAGVWDEQFF. The rearrangement uses TRBV27 and TRBJ2-1, with 12 bases fitting TRBD2. Germline V gene lookup returns CDR1 MNHEY and CDR2 SMNVEV (reference sequence). CDR3 length equals 15 residues. V was pared by 6 bases and J by 8 bases, with 8 bases of the junction left unmatched.

The chain carries TRBV4-3 and TRBJ2-2; TRBD1 might be the D (5 bases). With 2 bases removed from V and 3 bases from J, the gap between germline ends came to 7 bases. The germline gives CDR1 LGHNA, CDR2 YSLEER. There are 14 residues in the CDR3. The CDR3 DNA reads TGCGCCAGCAGCCAAATCAGGGACACCGGGGAGCTGTTTTTT. Translated, it gives CASSQIRDTGELFF.

J is TRBJ2-7 and V is TRBV28; D is possibly TRBD1 (6 bases). Trimming shortened V by 6 bases and J by 3 bases, and 12 bases separated the two germline ends. The CDR3 totals 13 residues. CDR1 is MDHEN and CDR2 is SYDVKM in the germline V gene. The DNA of the CDR3 is TGTGCCAGCAGGACAGGCTTTGGCTACGAGCAGTACTTC. This sequence encodes CASRTGFGYEQYF.

V usage is TRBV7-6 and J usage is TRBJ2-5; D possibly corresponds to TRBD1 (6 bases). This CDR3 is 13 amino acids long. Trimming shortened V by 5 bases and J by 4 bases, and 11 bases separated the two germline ends. CDR1 is SGHVS and CDR2 is FNYEAQ in the germline V gene. The CDR3 DNA reads TGTGCCAGCAGCAAACAGGGATCAGAGACCCAGTACTTC. It specifies CASSKQGSETQYF.

The rearrangement uses TRBV4-3 and TRBJ2-1, with 8 bases identical to TRBD2. This CDR3 spans 18 amino acids. Germline trimming cut 1 base from V and 5 bases from J; bases unmatched to any gene: 13. Per the germline V gene, CDR1 is LGHNA and CDR2 is YSLEER. The CDR3 protein is CASSQGPPGAGAHNEQFF. CDR3 in DNA: TGCGCCAGCAGCCAAGGACCCCCTGGAGCGGGAGCCCACAATGAGCAGTTCTTC.

This clone was counted only a few times. The chain joins TRBV9 to TRBJ2-2; TRBD2 matches at 14 bases. The trim removed 4 bases at V and 5 bases at J, leaving 4 bases unmatched. This CDR3 is built from 16 residues. Germline V CDR1 and CDR2: SGDLS, YYNGEE. This chain's CDR3 is CASSPGTSGRTGELFF. DNA for the CDR3: TGTGCCAGCAGCCCCGGGACTAGCGGGAGAACCGGGGAGCTGTTTTTT.

This clone was observed once. The chain joins TRBV29-1 to TRBJ1-2; no reliable D call. Germline CDR1 and CDR2: SQVTM and ANQGSEA. Trimming pared 4 bases from V and 0 bases from J, leaving 9 bases between. The CDR3 runs to 13 residues. The CDR3 is CSVAQLANYGYTF. In nucleotides, the CDR3 is TGCAGCGTTGCGCAGCTAGCTAACTATGGCTACACCTTC.

CDR3 DNA sequence: TGCGCCAGCAGCCAAGAGGGCAGTAGCACAGATACGCAGTATTTT. Translating gives CASSQEGSSTDTQYF. The chain joins TRBV4-3 to TRBJ2-3, with D unresolved. The CDR3 covers 15 residues. Germline assignment: CDR1 LGHNA and CDR2 YSLEER. The V end lost 0 bases, the J end lost 0 bases, and 7 bases lay between the germline ends.

The chain employs TRBV28 and TRBJ2-3; TRBD2 matches 10 bases. Germline CDR1 reads MDHEN; CDR2 reads SYDVKM. The CDR3 length is 17 residues. Trimming at V came to 3 bases and at J to 0 bases, leaving 6 bases not matched to a gene. In DNA, the CDR3 is TGTGCCAGCAGTTTGACCTTAGCGGGAGGAAGCACAGATACGCAGTATTTT. Its translation is CASSLTLAGGSTDTQYF.

Note on this clone: A junction end diverges from the germline sequence, so it may reflect a read error. The CDR3 nucleotides read TGTGCTAGCAGCCCGCGGACAGGGTCGGCCGGGGAGCTGTTTTTT. Amino acids: CASSPRTGSAGELFF. This chain uses TRBV7-7 with TRBJ2-2, with 8 positions matching TRBD1. Germline V gene sequence: CDR1 SSHAT, CDR2 FNYEAQ (reference sequence). CDR3 length equals 15 residues.

This rearrangement joins TRBV6-5 to TRBJ1-1, with D possibly matching TRBD1 (5 bases). Trimming took 5 bases from V and 0 from J, leaving 10 bases between them. CDR1 and CDR2 (germline): MNHEY, SVGAGI. The CDR3 has 14 residues. The CDR3 sequence: CASSRTTVNTEAFF. DNA of the CDR3: TGTGCCAGCAGTCGAACGACAGTGAACACTGAAGCTTTCTTT.

The chain carries TRBV6-5 and TRBJ2-1; 10 nucleotides align to TRBD2. CDR1 is MNHEY, CDR2 SVGAGI, per germline. The junction had 2 bases not matched to a gene; V was cut back by 3 bases and J by 0 bases. This CDR3 is built from 16 residues. The CDR3 protein is CASSYLAGGSYNEQFF. The DNA of the CDR3 is TGTGCCAGCAGTTATTTAGCGGGAGGCTCCTACAATGAGCAGTTCTTC.

The rearrangement joins TRBV2 to TRBJ2-7, with TRBD1 matching over 10 bases. CDR3 length equals 14 residues. In germline, CDR1 is SNHLY, CDR2 FYNNEI. Trimming at V came to 4 bases and at J to 3 bases, leaving 3 bases not matched to a gene. The CDR3 here is CASSADRGFYEQYF. CDR3 coding DNA: TGTGCCAGCAGTGCGGACAGGGGGTTCTACGAGCAGTACTTC.

The rearrangement joins TRBV14 to TRBJ2-1, with 11 bases lining up with TRBD2. The CDR3 sequence is 14 residues long. J was trimmed by 6 bases and V by 8 bases; bases with no gene match: 6. Germline lookup yields CDR1 SGHDN and CDR2 FVKESK. This CDR3 reads CASCPGTSGNEQFF. Here the CDR3 DNA reads TGTGCCAGCTGCCCCGGGACTAGCGGCAATGAGCAGTTCTTC.

The chain has TRBV14 and TRBJ1-1; possible D gene TRBD1, 6 bases. V lost 3 bases and J 4 bases, leaving 12 bases between the germline ends. The CDR3 has 14 residues. Germline-derived CDR1 and CDR2 are SGHDN and FVKESK. The CDR3 loop is CASSQRGGSTEAFF. The CDR3 region has the DNA TGTGCCAGCAGCCAGAGGGGGGGTAGCACTGAAGCTTTCTTT. The full variable domain, with the rest looked up from reference TRBV14 and TRBJ1-1, is EAGVTQFPSHSVIEKGQTVTLRCDPISGHDNLYWYRRVMGKEIKFLLHFVKESKQDESGMPNNRFLAERTGGTYSTLKVQPAELEDSGVYFCASSQRGGSTEAFFGQGTRLTVV.

The rearrangement joins TRBV28 to TRBJ2-7, with 15 nucleotides matching TRBD2. With V trimmed by 5 bases and J by 5 bases, 4 bases remained unmatched. From germline, CDR1 is MDHEN and CDR2 SYDVKM. The CDR3 has 15 amino acids. CDR3 nucleotides: TGTGCCAGCAGTCCGGGACTAGCGGGAGGCCACGAGCAGTACTTC. This encodes CASSPGLAGGHEQYF.

The rearrangement uses TRBV5-6 and TRBJ1-1; a possible D gene is TRBD1 (6 bases). The CDR3 is 15 residues long. CDR1 and CDR2 from the germline V gene are SGHDT and YYEEEE. Trimming left V 3 bases short and J 4 bases short, with 16 bases between. The CDR3 coding sequence is TGTGCCAGCAGCTGGCCAGGGGTAGGGATCACTGAAGCTTTCTTT. This gives the protein CASSWPGVGITEAFF.

The rearrangement links TRBV9 to TRBJ2-3; 10 nucleotides align to TRBD2. The CDR3 covers 17 residues. V gave up 3 bases and J gave up 1 base; unmatched junction bases: 8. Per germline, CDR1 SGDLS and CDR2 YYNGEE. The chain's CDR3 is CASSALAGGGGTDTQYF. The CDR3, as DNA: TGTGCCAGCAGCGCTTTAGCGGGAGGAGGAGGCACAGATACGCAGTATTTT.